The 9 T cell receptor beta chains presented below share a single source sample, sequenced in a study of blood T cell repertoires in COVID-19. Only in-frame clones appear in the TCRdb table, and some are missing; sequencing was by immunoSEQ multiplex PCR. Of about 170,000 clones in the sample, around 85% are singletons; the top ten hold about 1.2%. The specimen was peripheral blood. These receptors were taken from a man in his 60s who had recovered from COVID-19.

The chain combines TRBV6-4 with TRBJ2-3; D unresolved. The CDR3 length is 15 residues. Germline CDR1 MRHNA, CDR2 SNTAGT. Trimming removed 0 bases at V and 2 bases at J, with 9 bases between. CDR3: CASSDSRLSTDTQYF. The CDR3 coding sequence is TGTGCCAGCAGTGACTCGAGGCTATCCACAGATACGCAGTATTTT.

This chain uses TRBV5-1 with TRBJ1-1, with 10 bases lining up with TRBD1. Germline V lookup: CDR1 SGHRS, CDR2 YFSETQ. Unmatched junction bases numbered 10, after V lost 3 bases and J lost 8 bases. CDR3 length: 15 residues. The CDR3 bases are TGCGCCAGCAGCTACACGACAGGGGGCAGATTGGAAGCTTTCTTT. It encodes CASSYTTGGRLEAFF.

This clone has only one observation. Other DNA variants within this sample encode the same CDR3. This sequence joins TRBV5-1 and TRBJ2-7, with 11 bases aligning to TRBD2. V shed 0 bases and J 4 bases; nucleotides not matched to a gene: 3. The CDR3 consists of 15 residues. Germline V lookup: CDR1 SGHRS, CDR2 YFSETQ. The CDR3 bases are TGCGCCAGCAGCTTGGTAGCGGGGGGGCCTTACGAGCAGTACTTC. It yields the protein CASSLVAGGPYEQYF.

The chain joins TRBV5-4 to TRBJ1-6; 8 nucleotides align to TRBD1. Germline V gene sequence: CDR1 SGHNT, CDR2 YYREEE (reference sequence). V dropped 6 bases and J dropped 9; count of bases not matched to a gene: 11. The CDR3 length is 15 residues. In nucleotides, the CDR3 is TGTGCCAGCACTAACCGCAGGGGGCCTGGTTCACCCCTCCACTTT. Translation: CASTNRRGPGSPLHF.

The rearrangement links TRBV7-8 to TRBJ1-5; 8 positions match TRBD1. Germline CDR1 and CDR2: SGHVS and FQNEAQ. Trimming took 5 bases from V and 2 from J; bases not matched to a gene: 14. This CDR3 has 18 residues. The CDR3 loop is CASSGGAGGAPGNQPQHF. Here the CDR3 DNA reads TGTGCCAGCAGCGGGGGGGCAGGGGGCGCCCCGGGCAATCAGCCCCAGCATTTT.

The genes are TRBV29-1 and TRBJ2-1, with a weak D call TRBD1 (9 bases). CDR1 is SQVTM and CDR2 is ANQGSEA in the germline V gene. The CDR3 covers 16 residues. Between the trimmed V and J ends, which lost 7 bases and 4 bases, there was a span of 23 bases. In DNA, the CDR3 is TGCAGCGCCTCGGGAGGGCCGGGACAGGGATACAATGAGCAGTTCTTC. Translated: CSASGGPGQGYNEQFF.

This clone was detected once. The CDR3 DNA reads TGTGCCAGCAGAACCGCGGGGGGGGGATATGGCTACACCTTC. This codes for CASRTAGGGYGYTF. The chain carries TRBV6-5 and TRBJ1-2; maybe TRBD1 (5 bases). The germline gives CDR1 MNHEY, CDR2 SVGAGI. The V end was cut by 6 bases, the J end by 5 bases, with 16 bases between. CDR3 length: 14 amino acids.

This rearrangement joins TRBV18 to TRBJ1-3, with D possibly matching TRBD1 (6 bases). Germline V gene lookup returns CDR1 KGHSH and CDR2 LQKENI. With 6 bases removed from V and 0 bases from J, the gap between germline ends came to 21 bases. The CDR3 contains 18 residues. For the CDR3, the DNA is TGTGCCAGCTCCCGATCGGGGGGGGGCCACCTCTCTGGAAACACCATATATTTT. It yields the protein CASSRSGGGHLSGNTIYF.

This rearrangement joins TRBV5-1 to TRBJ1-5; 8 nucleotides align to TRBD1. Germline loops: CDR1 SGHRS, CDR2 YFSETQ. The CDR3 is 14 residues long. The V gene end was trimmed by 3 bases and the J gene end by 6 bases; junction bases not matched to a gene: 5. CDR3 residues: CASSYTGGAQPQHF. The CDR3 DNA sequence: TGCGCCAGCAGCTATACAGGGGGTGCTCAGCCCCAGCATTTT.